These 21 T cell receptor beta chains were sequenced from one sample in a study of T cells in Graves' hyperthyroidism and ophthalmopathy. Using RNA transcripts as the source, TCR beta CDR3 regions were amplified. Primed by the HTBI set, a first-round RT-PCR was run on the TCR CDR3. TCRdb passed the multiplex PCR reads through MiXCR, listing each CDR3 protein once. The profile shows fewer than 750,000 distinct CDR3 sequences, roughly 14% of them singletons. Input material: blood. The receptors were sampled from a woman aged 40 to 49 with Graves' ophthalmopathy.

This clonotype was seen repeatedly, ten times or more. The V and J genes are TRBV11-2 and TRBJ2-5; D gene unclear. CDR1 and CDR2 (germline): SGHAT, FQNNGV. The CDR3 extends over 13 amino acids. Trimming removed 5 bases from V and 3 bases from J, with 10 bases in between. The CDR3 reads CASSPKAEETQYF. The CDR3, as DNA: TGTGCCAGCAGCCCTAAAGCCGAAGAGACCCAGTACTTC.

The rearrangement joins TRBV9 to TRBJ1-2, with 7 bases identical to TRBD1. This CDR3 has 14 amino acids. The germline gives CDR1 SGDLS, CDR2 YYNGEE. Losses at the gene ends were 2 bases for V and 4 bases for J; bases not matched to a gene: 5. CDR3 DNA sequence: TGTGCCAGCAGCGTCCAACAGGGGCCCTATGGCTACACCTTC. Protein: CASSVQQGPYGYTF.

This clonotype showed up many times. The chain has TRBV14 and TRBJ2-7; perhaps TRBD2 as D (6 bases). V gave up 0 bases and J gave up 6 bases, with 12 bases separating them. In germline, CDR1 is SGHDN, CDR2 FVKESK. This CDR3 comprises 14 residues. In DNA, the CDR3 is TGTGCCAGCAGCCAAGATGGTCAGGGAGGCGAGCAGTACTTC. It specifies CASSQDGQGGEQYF.

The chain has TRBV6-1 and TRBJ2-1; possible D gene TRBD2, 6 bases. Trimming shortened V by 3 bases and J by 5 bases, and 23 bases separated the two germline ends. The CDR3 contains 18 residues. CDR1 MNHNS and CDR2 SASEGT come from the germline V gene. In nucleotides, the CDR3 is TGTGCCAGCAGTGACAATCACGGGACTCTCATAAGGAACAATGAGCAGTTCTTC. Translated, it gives CASSDNHGTLIRNNEQFF.

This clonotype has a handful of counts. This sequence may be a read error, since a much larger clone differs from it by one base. In nucleotides, the CDR3 is TGTGCCAGCAGGTATAACAGGGGGCGCGGCGATGGCTACACCTTC. It codes for CASRYNRGRGDGYTF. V gene TRBV6-5 combines with J gene TRBJ1-2; the match to TRBD1 covers 9 bases. The V gene's germline CDR1 is MNHEY and CDR2 SVGAGI. The V segment lost 6 bases and the J segment 6 bases; nucleotides outside the gene matches: 11. This CDR3 comprises 15 residues.

CDR3 loop: CASSPLSALAYEQYF. CDR3 nucleotides: TGTGCCAGCAGCCCCCTTAGCGCCCTGGCCTACGAGCAGTACTTC. The chain is built from TRBV4-2 and TRBJ2-7; D perhaps matches TRBD2 (5 bases). V was trimmed by 4 bases and J by 2 bases, leaving 15 bases between them. CDR1 is LGHNA and CDR2 is YNFKEQ in the germline V gene. The CDR3 has 15 residues.

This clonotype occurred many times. The CDR3: CASSGGQGASYEQYF. The CDR3 bases are TGCGCCAGCAGCGGGGGACAGGGGGCGTCCTACGAGCAGTACTTC. J is TRBJ2-7 and V is TRBV5-1, with TRBD1 matching over 12 bases. Trimming at V came to 4 bases and at J to 1 base, leaving 3 bases not matched to a gene. The germline gives CDR1 SGHRS, CDR2 YFSETQ. CDR3 size: 15 residues.

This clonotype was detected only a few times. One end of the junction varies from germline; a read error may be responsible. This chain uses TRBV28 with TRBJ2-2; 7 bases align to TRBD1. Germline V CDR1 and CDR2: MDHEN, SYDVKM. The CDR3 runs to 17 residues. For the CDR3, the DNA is TGTGCCAGCAGTTTTTTGCCCGGGACAGCTCTCACCGGGGAGCTGTCTTTT. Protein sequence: CASSFLPGTALTGELSF.

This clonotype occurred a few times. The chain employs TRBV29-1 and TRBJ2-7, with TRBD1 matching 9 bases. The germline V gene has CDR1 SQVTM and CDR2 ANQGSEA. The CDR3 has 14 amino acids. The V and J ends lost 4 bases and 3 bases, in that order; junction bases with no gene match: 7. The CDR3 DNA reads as TGCAGCGTTGGACTTAACAGGGGGCTCTACGAGCAGTACTTC. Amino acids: CSVGLNRGLYEQYF.

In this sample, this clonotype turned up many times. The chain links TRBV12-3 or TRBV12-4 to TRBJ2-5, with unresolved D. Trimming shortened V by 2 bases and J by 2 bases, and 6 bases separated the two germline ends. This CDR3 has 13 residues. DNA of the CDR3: TGTGCCAGCAGTTTAATTCGACAAGAGACCCAGTACTTC. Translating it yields CASSLIRQETQYF.

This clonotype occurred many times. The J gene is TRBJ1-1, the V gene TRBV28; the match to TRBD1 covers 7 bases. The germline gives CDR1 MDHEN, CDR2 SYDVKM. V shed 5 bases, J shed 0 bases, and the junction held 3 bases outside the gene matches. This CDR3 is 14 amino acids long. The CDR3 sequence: CASSKGQMNTEAFF. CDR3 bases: TGTGCCAGCAGTAAGGGACAGATGAACACTGAAGCTTTCTTT.

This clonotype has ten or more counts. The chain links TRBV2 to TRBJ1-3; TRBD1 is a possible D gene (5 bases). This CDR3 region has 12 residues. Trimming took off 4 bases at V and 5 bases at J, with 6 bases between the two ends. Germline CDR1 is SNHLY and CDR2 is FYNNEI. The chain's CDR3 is CASSADRNTIYF. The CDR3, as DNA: TGTGCCAGCAGTGCGGACAGAAACACCATATATTTT.

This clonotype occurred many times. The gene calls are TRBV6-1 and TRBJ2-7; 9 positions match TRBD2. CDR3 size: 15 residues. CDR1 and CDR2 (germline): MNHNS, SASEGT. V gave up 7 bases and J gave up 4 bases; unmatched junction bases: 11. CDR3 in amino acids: CASTLTLAGAYEQYF. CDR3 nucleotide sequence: TGTGCCAGCACCTTGACATTAGCGGGAGCATACGAGCAGTACTTC.

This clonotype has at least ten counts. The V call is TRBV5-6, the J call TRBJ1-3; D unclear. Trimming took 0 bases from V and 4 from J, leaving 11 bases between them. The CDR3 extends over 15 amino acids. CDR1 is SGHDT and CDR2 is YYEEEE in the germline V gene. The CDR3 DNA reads TGTGCCAGCAGCTTGGGCCTTATGGGCGGAAACACCATATATTTT. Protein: CASSLGLMGGNTIYF.

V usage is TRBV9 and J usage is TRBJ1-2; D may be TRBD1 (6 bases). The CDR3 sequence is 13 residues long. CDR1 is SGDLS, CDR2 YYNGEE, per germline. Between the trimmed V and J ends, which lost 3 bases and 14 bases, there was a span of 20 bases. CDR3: CASSADPTLGGTF. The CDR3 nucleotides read TGTGCCAGCAGCGCCGATCCAACCTTAGGGGGAACCTTC.

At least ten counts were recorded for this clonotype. In DNA form, the CDR3 reads TGCAGTGCTAGGACGACTAGCGGGATAAACTACGAGCAGTACTTC. Protein: CSARTTSGINYEQYF. This chain links TRBV20-1 with TRBJ2-7; 11 bases are a match to TRBD2. The CDR3 is made up of 15 amino acids. The germline V gene has CDR1 DFQATT and CDR2 SNEGSKA (reference sequence). V lost 3 bases and J lost 3; bases outside the gene matches: 7.

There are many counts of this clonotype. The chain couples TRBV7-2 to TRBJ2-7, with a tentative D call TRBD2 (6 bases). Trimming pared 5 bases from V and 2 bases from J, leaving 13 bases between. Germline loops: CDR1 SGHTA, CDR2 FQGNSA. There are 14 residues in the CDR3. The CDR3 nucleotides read TGTGCCAGCAGCGGGGGGACTTCCCCCTACGAGCAGTACTTC. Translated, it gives CASSGGTSPYEQYF.

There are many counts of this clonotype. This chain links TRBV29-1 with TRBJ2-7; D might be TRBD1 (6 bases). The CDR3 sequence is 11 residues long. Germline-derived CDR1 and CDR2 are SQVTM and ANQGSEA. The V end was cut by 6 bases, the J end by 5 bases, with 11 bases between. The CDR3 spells CSVTGINEQYF. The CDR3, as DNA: TGCAGCGTAACAGGGATCAACGAGCAGTACTTC.

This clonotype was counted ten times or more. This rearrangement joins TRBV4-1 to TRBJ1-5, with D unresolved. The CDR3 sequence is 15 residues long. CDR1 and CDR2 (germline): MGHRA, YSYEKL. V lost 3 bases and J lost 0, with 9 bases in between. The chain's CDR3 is CASSQYDASNQPQHF. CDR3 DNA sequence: TGCGCCAGCAGCCAGTACGATGCTAGCAATCAGCCCCAGCATTTT.

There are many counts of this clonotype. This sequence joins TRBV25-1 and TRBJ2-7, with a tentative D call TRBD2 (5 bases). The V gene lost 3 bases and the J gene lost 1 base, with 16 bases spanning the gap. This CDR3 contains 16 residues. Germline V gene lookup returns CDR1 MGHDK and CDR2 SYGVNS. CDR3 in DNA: TGTGCCAGCAGTGACACAAGAGGGTATCCATCCTACGAGCAGTACTTC. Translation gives CASSDTRGYPSYEQYF.

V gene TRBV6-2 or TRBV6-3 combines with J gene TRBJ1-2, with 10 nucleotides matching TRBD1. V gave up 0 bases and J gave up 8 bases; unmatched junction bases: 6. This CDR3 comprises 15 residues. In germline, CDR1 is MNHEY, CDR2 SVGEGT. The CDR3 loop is CASSYSSGTGEGYTF. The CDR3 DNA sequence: TGTGCCAGCAGTTACTCTTCGGGGACAGGGGAAGGCTACACCTTC.